These 14 T cell receptor beta chains came from one sample sequenced in a study of spatial heterogeneity in lung cancer. Study-level points and caveats: Counts that tracked tumor mutation counts were those of expanded intratumoral alpha and beta TCRs.

Time point of the sample: sample taken at primary tumor resection. No antigens are known for them. TCRdb re-analysed the 5' RACE reads in MiXCR, keeping a single row per CDR3 protein. The sample lists about 5,100 distinct CDR3 sequences; 5.5% to 7% were seen once. The sample here was lung tumor tissue, taken at surgery. These receptor sequences come from a female donor with early-stage non-small cell lung cancer.

This clonotype is medium-sized (0.01 to 0.1%) by share. Little can be read into the size of this beta chain, an off-target read in a library designed for alpha chains. The chain links TRBV6-5 to TRBJ2-7; possible D gene TRBD1, 6 bases. CDR3 size: 12 residues. The germline V gene has CDR1 MNHEY and CDR2 SVGAGI. V lost 6 bases, J lost 3 bases, and 9 bases lay in between. CDR3 DNA: TGTGCCAGCAGATTGGACAGCTACGAGCAGTACTTC. Translating gives CASRLDSYEQYF.

A note on this clonotype: Since it is a stray read in a library aimed at alpha chains, this beta chain has a size that is not meaningful. The rearrangement uses TRBV27 and TRBJ2-1; 11 bases fit TRBD2. CDR1 and CDR2 (germline): MNHEY, SMNVEV (reference sequence). V dropped 6 bases and J dropped 6; count of bases not matched to a gene: 10. CDR3 length: 16 residues. CDR3 region: CASRTIAGGIGNEQFF. DNA of the CDR3: TGTGCCAGCAGGACTATAGCGGGGGGGATCGGCAATGAGCAGTTCTTC.

Many counts were recorded for this clonotype. Within a library made for alpha chains, this beta chain is off target, and its count is uninformative. The chain combines TRBV5-1 with TRBJ2-7; 9 bases align to TRBD1. The ends lost 4 bases at V and 2 bases at J; junction bases unmatched: 7. The CDR3 sequence is 15 residues long. CDR1 SGHRS and CDR2 YFSETQ come from the germline V gene. CDR3: CASSTTGTGTYEQYF. DNA of the CDR3: TGCGCCAGCAGCACCACCGGGACAGGGACCTACGAGCAGTACTTC. Together with reference TRBV5-1 and TRBJ2-7, the CDR3 gives the full variable domain: KAGVTQTPRYLIKTRGQQVTLSCSPISGHRSVSWYQQTPGQGLQFLFEYFSETQRNKGNFPGRFSGRQFSNSRSEMNVSTLELGDSALYLCASSTTGTGTYEQYFGPGTRLTVT.

In this sample, this clonotype turned up many times. At one boundary the junction diverges from the germline segment, which might be a read error. This beta chain represents an off-target read in a library built for alpha chains; its size is of limited meaning. CDR3 loop: CTSSSLSETAPQETQYF. Written as DNA, the CDR3 is TGCACCAGCAGTTCCCTATCGGAGACAGCGCCACAAGAGACCCAGTACTTC. The chain links TRBV27 to TRBJ2-5; TRBD1 might be the D (5 bases). Germline lookup yields CDR1 MNHEY and CDR2 SMNVEV (reference sequence). The CDR3 runs to 17 residues.

On this clonotype itself: This beta chain is a stray read from a library made for alpha chains; its abundance is not meaningful. The V gene is TRBV9, the J gene TRBJ2-1; 8 bases fit TRBD1. This CDR3 contains 14 residues. The V and J ends lost 0 bases and 9 bases, in that order; junction bases with no gene match: 5. Germline assignment: CDR1 SGDLS and CDR2 YYNGEE. CDR3: CASSVAPGGIEQFF. For the CDR3, the DNA is TGTGCCAGCAGCGTAGCTCCAGGGGGCATTGAGCAGTTCTTC.

On this clonotype: Within a library made for alpha chains, this beta chain is off target, and its count is uninformative. The CDR3 nucleotides read TGCGCCAGCAGCTTGGAAGCCTACGGCGACGAGCAGTACTTC. Its translation is CASSLEAYGDEQYF. This chain joins TRBV5-1 and TRBJ2-7; D call uncertain. The germline V gene encodes CDR1 SGHRS and CDR2 YFSETQ. The CDR3 spans 14 residues. V gave up 0 bases and J gave up 5 bases, with 12 bases separating them.

There are a few counts of this clonotype. Since it is a stray read in a library aimed at alpha chains, this beta chain has a size that is not meaningful. The chain employs TRBV11-2 and TRBJ2-1; TRBD1 matches at 9 bases. CDR1 and CDR2 from the germline V gene are SGHAT and FQNNGV. This CDR3 contains 15 residues. The ends lost 5 bases at V and 5 bases at J; junction bases unmatched: 7. CDR3 sequence (DNA): TGTGCCAGCAGCCCCACAGGGGGCACCAACAATGAGCAGTTCTTC. It codes for CASSPTGGTNNEQFF.

This clonotype came up many times. A library made for alpha chains picked up this beta chain off target, so its size means little. V usage is TRBV7-8 and J usage is TRBJ1-5, with D possibly being TRBD1 (6 bases). Trimming took off 5 bases at V and 0 bases at J, with 26 bases between the two ends. Looked up from germline, CDR1 is SGHVS and CDR2 is FQNEAQ. The CDR3 loop spans 20 amino acids. The DNA for the CDR3 is TGTGCCAGCAGCGCATACAGGGTACCCCTCCCGTCGTATAGCAATCAGCCCCAGCATTTT. Amino acids: CASSAYRVPLPSYSNQPQHF. Full variable domain (rest looked up from reference TRBV7-8 and TRBJ1-5): GAGVSQSPRYKVAKRGQDVALRCDPISGHVSLFWYQQALGQGPEFLTYFQNEAQLDKSGLPSDRFFAERPEGSVSTLKIQRTQQEDSAVYLCASSAYRVPLPSYSNQPQHFGDGTRLSIL.

Ten or more counts support this clonotype. This beta chain slipped into a library made for alpha chains as a stray read, so its size is not meaningful. The CDR3 region is CASSQGGGDQPQHF. CDR3 in DNA: TGTGCCAGCAGCCAGGGGGGAGGGGATCAGCCCCAGCATTTT. The chain links TRBV11-3 to TRBJ1-5; 7 bases fit TRBD1. The CDR3 runs 14 residues. The germline CDR1 and CDR2 sequences are SGHNT and YENEEA. Trimming removed 5 bases from V and 5 bases from J; junction bases left unmatched: 6.

This clonotype rates as medium-sized (0.01 to 0.1%). Found in a library prepared for alpha chains, this beta chain is an off-target read, and its abundance has little meaning. The chain couples TRBV6-2 or TRBV6-3 to TRBJ1-1, with D uncertain. The CDR3 loop spans 13 amino acids. V was pared by 1 base and J by 0 bases, with 3 bases between. From germline, CDR1 is MNHEY and CDR2 SVGEGT. CDR3 DNA: TGTGCCAGCAGTTACTGGTTGAACACTGAAGCTTTCTTT. This codes for CASSYWLNTEAFF.

This clonotype has ten or more counts. Because the library targeted alpha chains, this beta chain is an off-target read whose size means little. The gene calls are TRBV12-3 or TRBV12-4 and TRBJ1-4; no firm D call. Trimming cost V 5 bases and J 8 bases, with 15 bases left between them. The CDR3 is 14 residues long. This CDR3 reads CASSPRALAEKLFF. Here the CDR3 DNA reads TGTGCCAGCAGTCCTCGGGCTTTGGCGGAAAAACTGTTTTTT.

This clonotype was recorded many times. Within a library made for alpha chains, this beta chain is off target, and its count is uninformative. This chain joins TRBV14 and TRBJ2-6; TRBD1 is a possible D gene (6 bases). CDR1 and CDR2 (germline): SGHDN, FVKESK. Trimming took off 1 base at V and 4 bases at J, with 8 bases between the two ends. The length of the CDR3 is 15 residues. The CDR3 DNA follows: TGTGCCAGCAGCCAAGTTGGGACAGGGGCCAACGTCCTGACTTTC. It yields the protein CASSQVGTGANVLTF.

This clonotype is medium-sized in the sample. The library was prepared for alpha chains; this beta chain is a stray read, so its frequency means little. V usage is TRBV11-3 and J usage is TRBJ2-7; D unresolved. The germline V gene encodes CDR1 SGHNT and CDR2 YENEEA. V lost 2 bases, J lost 6 bases, and 8 bases lay in between. CDR3 length: 12 residues. The DNA for the CDR3 is TGTGCCAGCAGCTTATTTGTCTGCGAGCAGTACTTC. Its translation: CASSLFVCEQYF. The complete variable domain, with remaining parts taken from reference TRBV11-3 and TRBJ2-7, reads EAGVVQSPRYKIIEKKQPVAFWCNPISGHNTLYWYLQNLGQGPELLIRYENEEAVDDSQLPKDRFSAERLKGVDSTLKIQPAELGDSAVYLCASSLFVCEQYFGPGTRLTVT.

This clonotype rates as hyperexpanded (1% or more). This beta chain came through as a stray read in a library set up for alpha chains, and its size says little. The chain combines TRBV15 with TRBJ2-3; D is unresolved. From germline, CDR1 is LNHNV and CDR2 YYDKDF (reference sequence). V was clipped by 0 bases and J by 14 bases, with 6 bases between them. This CDR3 has 10 amino acids. Here the CDR3 reads CATSRDRVYF. CDR3 nucleotide sequence: TGTGCCACCAGCAGAGATAGGGTGTATTTT.